This entry features one T cell receptor (beta chain) sequence. Its antigen is not known. Cultured CD4+ T cells had their DNA profiled by the Oncomine TCR Beta short-read assay. MiXCR, applied by TCRdb to the PCR reads, yields one record per CDR3 protein. Of more than 15,000 distinct CDR3 sequences in the sample, approximately 48% were seen once. This sample was included in a study of vaccination and CD4 T cells after COVID-19. On the study more broadly: In the convalescent cohort, there were six males and four females, two of them Hispanic.

Germline CDR1 is DFQATT and CDR2 is SNEGSKA (reference sequence). The V and J ends lost 0 bases and 0 bases respectively, with 8 bases between them. CDR3 length: 14 amino acids. Time point in this sample: late sampling 161 to 241 days after vaccination in a few convalescent patients. Treatment specified: approximately 9-day PBMC culture with coronavirus spike peptide pools or control peptides (ViraFEST assay). The TCR was taken from a human donor who had recovered from COVID-19. This chain joins TRBV20-1 and TRBJ1-1; tentatively, D is TRBD1 (6 bases). The source was CD4+ T cells from blood, cultured in vitro, collected about 7 months after SARS-CoV-2 vaccination. CDR3 DNA: TGCAGTGCTAGAGATCGGACAGTGAACACTGAAGCTTTCTTT. Translated: CSARDRTVNTEAFF.